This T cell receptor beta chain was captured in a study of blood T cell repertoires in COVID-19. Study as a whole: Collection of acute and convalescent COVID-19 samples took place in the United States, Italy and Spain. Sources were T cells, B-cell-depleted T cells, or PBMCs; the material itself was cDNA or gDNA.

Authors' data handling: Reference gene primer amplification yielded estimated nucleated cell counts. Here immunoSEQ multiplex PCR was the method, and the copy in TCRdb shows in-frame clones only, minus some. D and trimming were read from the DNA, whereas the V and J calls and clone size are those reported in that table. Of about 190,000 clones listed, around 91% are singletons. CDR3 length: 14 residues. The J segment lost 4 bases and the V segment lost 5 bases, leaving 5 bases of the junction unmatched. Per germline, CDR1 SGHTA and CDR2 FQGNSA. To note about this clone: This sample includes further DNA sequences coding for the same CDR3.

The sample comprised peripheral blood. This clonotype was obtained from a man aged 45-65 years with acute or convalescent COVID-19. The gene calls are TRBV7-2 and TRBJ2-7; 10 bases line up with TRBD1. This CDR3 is CASSRRDRGYEQYF. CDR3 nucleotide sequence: TGTGCCAGCAGCCGTCGGGACAGGGGATACGAGCAGTACTTC.